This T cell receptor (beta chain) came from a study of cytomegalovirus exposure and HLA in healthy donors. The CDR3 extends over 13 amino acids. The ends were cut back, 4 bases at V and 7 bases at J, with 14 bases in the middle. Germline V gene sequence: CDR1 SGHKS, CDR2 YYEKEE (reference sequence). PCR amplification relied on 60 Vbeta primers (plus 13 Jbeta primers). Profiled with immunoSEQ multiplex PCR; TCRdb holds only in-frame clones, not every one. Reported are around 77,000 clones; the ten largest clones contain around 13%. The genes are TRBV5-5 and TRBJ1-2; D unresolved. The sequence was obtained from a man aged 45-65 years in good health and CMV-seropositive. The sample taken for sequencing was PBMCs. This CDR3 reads CASSTEVLGGYTF. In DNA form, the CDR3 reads TGTGCCAGCAGCACGGAGGTTTTGGGTGGCTACACCTTC.